A single sample is the source of the 26 T cell receptor beta chains below, sequenced in a study of beta chain features in type 1 diabetes. What was sequenced were expressed TCRB transcripts, since all of the isolated RNA had been reverse transcribed. TCRdb keeps only in-frame clones here, not all; method: immunoSEQ multiplex PCR. The data contain about 150,000 clones, around 51% of them singletons. Material for sequencing was Tregs from blood. The receptors originated from a man aged 18 to 29 in good health.

This chain connects TRBV19 to TRBJ1-2, with TRBD1 as a possible D gene (5 bases). CDR1 is LNHDA and CDR2 is SQIVND in the germline V gene (reference sequence). This CDR3 region has 13 residues. The V end was cut by 5 bases, the J end by 5 bases, with 12 bases between. CDR3 nucleotide sequence: TGTGCCAGTAGTCGGGGAGGGGCATATGGCTACACCTTC. Translating gives CASSRGGAYGYTF.

V and J are TRBV5-6 and TRBJ1-1; 9 positions agree with TRBD1. The CDR3 covers 13 residues. Germline assignment: CDR1 SGHDT and CDR2 YYEEEE. V lost 3 bases and J lost 8; bases outside the gene matches: 5. The CDR3 sequence is CASSWGTGREAFF. The CDR3 region has the DNA TGTGCCAGCAGCTGGGGGACAGGGAGAGAAGCTTTCTTT.

J is TRBJ2-3 and V is TRBV4-1, with 9 positions matching TRBD1. The junction had 0 bases not matched to a gene; V was cut back by 4 bases and J by 4 bases. In germline, CDR1 is MGHRA, CDR2 YSYEKL. The CDR3 is made up of 13 amino acids. CDR3 region: CASSRQGADTQYF. CDR3 nucleotide sequence: TGCGCCAGCAGCCGACAGGGGGCAGATACGCAGTATTTT.

A few counts support this clone. The chain combines TRBV7-8 with TRBJ2-2; D is possibly TRBD1 (7 bases). Trimming stripped 3 bases from V and 4 bases from J, with 12 bases between. Germline assignment: CDR1 SGHVS and CDR2 FQNEAQ. The CDR3 totals 15 residues. The CDR3: CASSFRGRGTGELFF. DNA for the CDR3: TGTGCCAGCAGCTTTAGGGGGCGGGGCACCGGGGAGCTGTTTTTT. Full variable domain (remainder filled in from reference TRBV7-8 and TRBJ2-2): GAGVSQSPRYKVAKRGQDVALRCDPISGHVSLFWYQQALGQGPEFLTYFQNEAQLDKSGLPSDRFFAERPEGSVSTLKIQRTQQEDSAVYLCASSFRGRGTGELFFGEGSRLTVL.

The chain has TRBV28 and TRBJ2-5, with 9 bases fitting TRBD2. V shed 1 base, J shed 4 bases, and the junction held 1 base outside the gene matches. Per the germline V gene, CDR1 is MDHEN and CDR2 is SYDVKM. CDR3 length: 14 amino acids. The CDR3 is CASSLLLAGETQYF. For the CDR3, the DNA is TGTGCCAGCAGTTTATTACTAGCGGGAGAGACCCAGTACTTC.

The chain joins TRBV29-1 to TRBJ2-2; D is possibly TRBD2 (6 bases). This CDR3 has 14 amino acids. V was shortened by 5 bases and J by 8 bases, with 18 bases between the two germline ends. Germline loops: CDR1 SQVTM, CDR2 ANQGSEA. The CDR3 nucleotides are TGCAGCGTTTCTCACTCGGGGGATGGTGGGGAGCTGTTTTTT. Its protein product is CSVSHSGDGGELFF.

V and J are TRBV10-3 and TRBJ1-1; D is unresolved. The CDR3 has 14 amino acids. The germline V gene has CDR1 ENHRY and CDR2 SYGVKD. The V end lost 2 bases, the J end lost 4 bases, and 11 bases lay between the germline ends. CDR3 sequence reads: CAISETAARTEAFF. The CDR3 DNA sequence: TGTGCCATCAGTGAGACGGCGGCGCGCACTGAAGCTTTCTTT.

The rearrangement joins TRBV6-6 to TRBJ2-5; the D gene is possibly TRBD2 (6 bases). The CDR3 runs 12 residues. CDR1 is MNHNY and CDR2 is SVGAGI in the germline V gene (reference sequence). Trimming removed 2 bases at V and 5 bases at J, with 6 bases between. The DNA of the CDR3 is TGTGCCAGCAGTTACGCGGGGGAGACCCAGTACTTC. Translation gives CASSYAGETQYF.

This chain connects TRBV7-9 to TRBJ2-1; D unclear. Trimming pared 1 base from V and 5 bases from J, leaving 6 bases between. The CDR3 runs to 13 residues. The germline CDR1 and CDR2 sequences are SEHNR and FQNEAQ (reference sequence). The chain's CDR3 is CASSLGLDNEQFF. Written as DNA, the CDR3 is TGTGCCAGCAGCTTAGGTCTAGACAATGAGCAGTTCTTC.

The rearrangement joins TRBV7-9 to TRBJ1-6; 8 positions agree with TRBD1. This CDR3 is 17 amino acids long. V was pared by 3 bases and J by 9 bases, with 13 bases of the junction left unmatched. Germline lookup yields CDR1 SEHNR and CDR2 FQNEAQ (reference sequence). DNA for the CDR3: TGTGCCAGCAGCTTCGGGACAGGCATTGGTATCGGTTCACCCCTCCACTTT. Protein: CASSFGTGIGIGSPLHF.

The V call is TRBV27, the J call TRBJ2-4, with D perhaps TRBD2 (5 bases). CDR1 and CDR2 from the germline V gene are MNHEY and SMNVEV (reference sequence). Deletions cut 5 bases from V and 8 bases from J, with 16 bases between. This CDR3 spans 14 amino acids. The CDR3 protein is CASSPGDYTDIQYF. The CDR3 DNA follows: TGTGCCAGCAGTCCAGGCGACTATACAGACATTCAGTACTTC.

The gene calls are TRBV5-5 and TRBJ1-5, with 8 bases lining up with TRBD1. Unmatched junction bases numbered 3, after V lost 4 bases and J lost 3 bases. There are 14 residues in the CDR3. The germline V gene encodes CDR1 SGHKS and CDR2 YYEKEE (reference sequence). The CDR3 DNA is TGTGCCAGCAGCCCGGACAGGGCCAATCAGCCCCAGCATTTT. Translating gives CASSPDRANQPQHF. Variable domain in full (rest from reference TRBV5-5 and TRBJ1-5): DAGVTQSPTHLIKTRGQQVTLRCSPISGHKSVSWYQQVLGQGPQFIFQYYEKEERGRGNFPDRFSARQFPNYSSELNVNALLLGDSALYLCASSPDRANQPQHFGDGTRLSIL.

V and J are TRBV2 and TRBJ1-2, with 10 bases matching TRBD1. With V trimmed by 6 bases and J by 0 bases, 7 bases remained unmatched. The CDR3 covers 16 residues. Germline V gene sequence: CDR1 SNHLY, CDR2 FYNNEI. DNA for the CDR3: TGTGCCAGCAGCCGGGACAGGGGACTACCTAACTATGGCTACACCTTC. Translation: CASSRDRGLPNYGYTF.

Written as DNA, the CDR3 is TGTGCCAGCAGCCAAGCTTACCAGATGAACACTGAAGCTTTCTTT. This encodes CASSQAYQMNTEAFF. The J gene is TRBJ1-1, the V gene TRBV4-2; D call uncertain. Trimming removed 1 base at V and 0 bases at J, with 9 bases between. Per the germline V gene, CDR1 is LGHNA and CDR2 is YNFKEQ. This CDR3 comprises 15 residues.

This clone was counted between two and nine times. The chain is built from TRBV7-2 and TRBJ1-5, with D unresolved. Germline CDR1 is SGHTA and CDR2 is FQGNSA. CDR3 size: 12 residues. Trimming shortened V by 6 bases and J by 7 bases, and 10 bases separated the two germline ends. As DNA, the CDR3 is TGTGCCAGCAGGGAGGAAGGACAGCCCCAGCATTTT. Its protein product is CASREEGQPQHF.

Notes on this clone: Other DNA sequences in this sample translate to the same CDR3. The chain employs TRBV5-8 and TRBJ1-3, with 7 bases lining up with TRBD1. There are 15 residues in the CDR3. V was pared by 2 bases and J by 4 bases, with 6 bases of the junction left unmatched. Germline V CDR1 and CDR2: SGHTS, YDEGEE. CDR3 sequence reads: CASSFDRGPGNTIYF. In DNA, the CDR3 is TGTGCCAGCAGCTTCGATAGGGGGCCGGGAAACACCATATATTTT.

The chain carries TRBV4-3 and TRBJ2-2, with a weak D call TRBD2 (5 bases). Germline loops: CDR1 LGHNA, CDR2 YSLEER. This CDR3 comprises 17 residues. The V end was cut by 0 bases, the J end by 1 base, with 12 bases between. CDR3 nucleotides: TGCGCCAGCAGCCAAGACTACGGGATGTTGAACACCGGGGAGCTGTTTTTT. Protein sequence: CASSQDYGMLNTGELFF.

J is TRBJ2-2 and V is TRBV9; no clear D. Trimming cost V 0 bases and J 6 bases, with 12 bases left between them. Germline CDR1 SGDLS, CDR2 YYNGEE. CDR3 length equals 15 residues. This chain's CDR3 is CASSVGIGLAGELFF. CDR3 nucleotides: TGTGCCAGCAGCGTAGGGATCGGGTTGGCCGGGGAGCTGTTTTTT.

This clone was recorded a few times. The chain joins TRBV18 to TRBJ2-5; 10 bases match TRBD1. This CDR3 contains 15 residues. The trim removed 6 bases at V and 1 base at J, leaving 5 bases unmatched. CDR1 and CDR2 from the germline V gene are KGHSH and LQKENI. In nucleotides, the CDR3 is TGTGCCAGCTCCCTAAGGACAGGGGGCCAAGAGACCCAGTACTTC. Its protein is CASSLRTGGQETQYF.

There are a few counts of this clone. J is TRBJ1-2 and V is TRBV18; D may be TRBD1 (5 bases). Germline CDR1 and CDR2: KGHSH and LQKENI. This CDR3 has 15 amino acids. Trimming removed 3 bases at V and 7 bases at J, with 18 bases between. CDR3 protein: CASSPSGREATGYTF. Written as DNA, the CDR3 is TGTGCCAGCTCACCCAGTGGCAGGGAGGCTACTGGCTACACCTTC.

This chain connects TRBV2 to TRBJ1-2; 7 bases align to TRBD1. Looked up from germline, CDR1 is SNHLY and CDR2 is FYNNEI. This CDR3 contains 13 residues. Trimming took 6 bases from V and 7 from J; bases not matched to a gene: 8. CDR3 sequence: CASRATGVGGYTF. CDR3 DNA sequence: TGTGCCAGCAGGGCCACAGGGGTCGGTGGCTACACCTTC. Full variable domain (missing parts from reference TRBV2 and TRBJ1-2): EPEVTQTPSHQVTQMGQEVILRCVPISNHLYFYWYRQILGQKVEFLVSFYNNEISEKSEIFDDQFSVERPDGSNFTLKIRSTKLEDSAMYFCASRATGVGGYTFGSGTRLTVV.

The J gene is TRBJ2-3, the V gene TRBV28, with 7 bases identical to TRBD2. Germline CDR1 and CDR2: MDHEN and SYDVKM. CDR3 length equals 16 residues. Unmatched junction bases numbered 8, after V lost 5 bases and J lost 0 bases. CDR3 sequence: CASSPAGFISTDTQYF. Written as DNA, the CDR3 is TGTGCCAGCAGTCCAGCGGGGTTTATTAGCACAGATACGCAGTATTTT.

This clone has a handful of counts. The chain uses TRBV7-8 and TRBJ1-1; D is uncertain. CDR3 size: 15 residues. Trimming shortened V by 5 bases and J by 1 base, and 14 bases separated the two germline ends. Per germline, CDR1 SGHVS and CDR2 FQNEAQ. The chain's CDR3 is CASSPIPMWNTEAFF. The CDR3 region has the DNA TGTGCCAGCAGCCCAATCCCTATGTGGAACACTGAAGCTTTCTTT.

Note on this clone: Distinct nucleotide sequences in the sample also encode this CDR3. This rearrangement joins TRBV7-2 to TRBJ2-1; 7 bases are shared with TRBD2. The CDR3 contains 13 residues. Germline CDR1 and CDR2: SGHTA and FQGNSA. The CDR3 nucleotides are TGTGCTACCCCCGGGACTAACTACAATGAGCAGTTCTTC. It encodes CATPGTNYNEQFF. The full variable domain, its missing parts supplied by reference TRBV7-2 and TRBJ2-1, is GAGVSQSPSNKVTEKGKDVELRCDPISGHTALYWYRQSLGQGLEFLIYFQGNSAPDKSGLPSDRFSAERTGGSVSTLTIQRTQQEDSAVYLCATPGTNYNEQFFGPGTRLTVL.

This sequence joins TRBV5-1 and TRBJ2-2, with D unclear. The CDR3 is made up of 11 amino acids. Germline lookup yields CDR1 SGHRS and CDR2 YFSETQ. V gave up 2 bases and J gave up 7 bases, with 3 bases separating them. CDR3 DNA: TGCGCCAGCAGCTTCGGCGGGGAGCTGTTTTTT. Its translation: CASSFGGELFF.

This chain uses TRBV6-6 with TRBJ2-7; TRBD2 aligns across 9 bases. Germline V gene data show CDR1 as MNHNY and CDR2 as SVGAGI (reference sequence). There are 16 residues in the CDR3. V shed 2 bases, J shed 7 bases, and the junction held 12 bases outside the gene matches. The CDR3 region is CASSYQAGTSSREQYF. CDR3 in DNA: TGTGCCAGCAGTTACCAAGCCGGGACTAGCTCTCGGGAGCAGTACTTC.